This T cell receptor (beta chain) came from a study of human T cells and chemical hapten exposure. Whole-study context: Among samples, TCR yields varied mainly because of small differences in pooled library volume. Study-level findings and limits: DPC sensitization produced no change in TCRs with frequency above 1 in 1000.

Germline-derived CDR1 and CDR2 are SGDLS and YYNGEE. The CDR3 contains 14 residues. The V end lost 3 bases, the J end lost 4 bases, and 13 bases lay between the germline ends. Sample time point: healthy volunteer bleed at 2 weeks. Whole blood that had not been fractionated was the source of extracted total RNA. Of note for this clonotype: Its antigen is unknown.

Library preparation tagged each individual cDNA molecule with a unique molecular identifier. Original processing methods: Samples contained a median of roughly 93,000 TCRs, with a range of roughly 23,224 to 700,000. Each CDR3 protein is one row after TCRdb ran MiXCR on the RACE reads. V and J calls and clone size were set by TCRdb, not the authors. The sample has 85,000 to 95,000 distinct CDR3 sequences; over 8% are singletons. V is TRBV9 and J is TRBJ1-2, with D perhaps TRBD1 (6 bases). This TCR was recovered from a female donor in good health. Some clones in this sample may be carry-over from other donors' samples. Material for sequencing was whole blood. Here the CDR3 reads CASSAPGTLYGYTF. The CDR3 nucleotides are TGTGCCAGCAGCGCTCCCGGGACACTCTATGGCTACACCTTC.